This T cell receptor beta chain was observed in a study of OX40 agonist ivuxolimab in advanced cancers. Study-wide background: Ivuxolimab, an agonist antibody against OX40 (CD134), was given to patients. The study gave patients intravenous ivuxolimab at 0.01 to 10 mg/kg every 2 weeks.

Libraries were prepared by immunoSEQ multiplex PCR; TCRdb keeps only in-frame clonotypes and omits some of them. The sample has 50,000 to 65,000 clones; 65% to 85% are singletons. The TCR comes from an adult with an advanced solid tumor such as melanoma, head and neck, liver or kidney cancer. This material consisted of CD4+ or CD8+ T cells sorted from blood, taken in a trial of the OX40 agonist ivuxolimab.

CDR3 sequence reads: CASSPRAIEGEQYF. The CDR3 DNA reads TGTGCCAGCAGCCCCCGGGCGATCGAAGGGGAGCAGTACTTC. The chain joins TRBV9 to TRBJ2-7; no firm D call. This CDR3 has 14 residues. V was trimmed by 4 bases and J by 7 bases, leaving 18 bases between them. CDR1 SGDLS and CDR2 YYNGEE come from the germline V gene.